One sample yielded the 11 T cell receptor beta chains listed below, sequenced in a study of metastatic and nonmetastatic thyroid tumors. MiXCR re-clonotyped the PCR reads for TCRdb. The table lists roughly 55,000 clones, roughly 16% of them singletons, with roughly a tenth in the top ten. Patients were all untreated before their thyroid surgery. Sample: blood. Every receptor here comes from a male donor with papillary thyroid cancer or a benign thyroid nodule (not recorded which). Some clones in this sample may be carry-over from other donors' samples.

The table lists this clone with many counts. The chain uses TRBV12-3 or TRBV12-4 and TRBJ2-7; TRBD2 might be the D (6 bases). V dropped 5 bases and J dropped 4 bases, with 12 bases sitting between them. The CDR3 runs 13 residues. The CDR3 loop reads CASSSGLHYEQYV. The CDR3 coding sequence is TGTGCCAGCAGTAGCGGGCTTCATTACGAGCAGTACGTC.

Many counts were recorded for this clone. This chain uses TRBV27 with TRBJ2-7, with 11 bases that match TRBD1. The CDR3 has 14 residues. The germline V gene encodes CDR1 MNHEY and CDR2 SMNVEV (reference sequence). The trim removed 3 bases at V and 5 bases at J, leaving 3 bases unmatched. Written as DNA, the CDR3 is TGTGCCAGCAGTTTCCCGGGACAGGGGGACGAGCAGTACTTC. Translation gives CASSFPGQGDEQYF.

This clone was seen ten or more times. The rearrangement uses TRBV28 and TRBJ2-7, with 10 bases fitting TRBD1. V lost 7 bases, J lost 6 bases, and 21 bases stayed unmatched. Germline V gene lookup returns CDR1 MDHEN and CDR2 SYDVKM. This CDR3 has 18 amino acids. The CDR3 DNA reads as TGTGCCAGCACCCTGGGTTTACCCCGGGACAGGGGTTTTTTCGAGCAGTACTTC. Translating gives CASTLGLPRDRGFFEQYF.

Only a few counts were recorded for this clone. The genes are TRBV7-6 and TRBJ1-3, with D unresolved. The CDR3 is made up of 14 amino acids. Deletions cut 5 bases from V and 0 bases from J, with 8 bases between. Per the germline V gene, CDR1 is SGHVS and CDR2 is FNYEAQ. The chain's CDR3 is CASSTTVSGNTIYF. The CDR3 coding sequence is TGTGCCAGCAGCACCACAGTCTCTGGAAACACCATATATTTT.

The table lists this clone with many counts. This chain joins TRBV20-1 and TRBJ2-6; D not resolved. The CDR3 loop spans 14 amino acids. Trimming pared 5 bases from V and 3 bases from J, leaving 11 bases between. CDR1 is DFQATT and CDR2 is SNEGSKA in the germline V gene (reference sequence). Here the CDR3 DNA reads TGCAGTGCTCTTGTCCCTGATGGGGCCAACGTCCTGACTTTC. Translation: CSALVPDGANVLTF.

Many counts were recorded for this clone. This CDR3 is CASSQDFQAVQPQHF. The CDR3 nucleotides are TGCGCCAGCAGCCAAGATTTCCAGGCCGTACAGCCCCAGCATTTT. The J gene is TRBJ1-5, the V gene TRBV4-1; D not resolved. This CDR3 spans 15 amino acids. Germline-derived CDR1 and CDR2 are MGHRA and YSYEKL. V was clipped by 0 bases and J by 7 bases, with 13 bases between them.

This clone has a count of ten or more. This chain links TRBV12-3 or TRBV12-4 with TRBJ1-1; perhaps TRBD1 as D (6 bases). The CDR3 is 14 residues long. V was trimmed by 1 base and J by 1 base, leaving 7 bases between them. Here the CDR3 DNA reads TGTGCCAGCAGTTTAGGGACAGCGAACACTGAAGCTTTCTTT. Protein sequence: CASSLGTANTEAFF.

This clone was observed at least ten times. The V and J genes are TRBV6-1 and TRBJ2-3, with 7 bases aligning to TRBD2. V shed 10 bases and J 1 base; nucleotides not matched to a gene: 23. CDR1 MNHNS and CDR2 SASEGT come from the germline V gene. This CDR3 has 19 residues. The CDR3 here is CATVEGGSSLPSRTDTQYF. The CDR3 nucleotides are TGTGCCACCGTGGAGGGCGGGAGCTCATTGCCGTCCCGCACAGATACGCAGTATTTT.

This clone has a count of ten or more. The chain has TRBV20-1 and TRBJ2-1; 10 bases are shared with TRBD2. Trimming cost V 4 bases and J 3 bases; bases outside gene matches: 12. Germline loops: CDR1 DFQATT, CDR2 SNEGSKA (reference sequence). The CDR3 extends over 17 amino acids. The CDR3 sequence is CSANSPQGLASYNEQFF. CDR3 sequence (DNA): TGCAGTGCTAATTCCCCCCAGGGACTAGCGAGCTACAATGAGCAGTTCTTC.

This clone was detected ten times or more. The rearrangement links TRBV7-9 to TRBJ1-1; unclear D gene. CDR1 is SEHNR and CDR2 is FQNEAQ in the germline V gene (reference sequence). V lost 5 bases to trimming and J lost 8 bases, with 9 bases between them. The CDR3 totals 11 residues. As DNA, the CDR3 is TGTGCCAGCAGCCCCGGAGGAGAAGCTTTCTTT. It encodes CASSPGGEAFF.

This clone was detected only a few times. One base away lies a much larger clone, so this may be a sequencing read error. V and J are TRBV28 and TRBJ2-3; a weak D match, TRBD2 (6 bases). This CDR3 comprises 16 residues. Germline V CDR1 and CDR2: MDHEN, SYDVKM. The V and J ends lost 4 bases and 7 bases respectively, with 21 bases between them. The CDR3 bases are TGTGCCAGCAGTTCTCCTCTTTTGCGGGGTGCATATACGCAGTATTTT. This gives the protein CASSSPLLRGAYTQYF. Full variable domain (remainder filled in from reference TRBV28 and TRBJ2-3): DVKVTQSSRYLVKRTGEKVFLECVQDMDHENMFWYRQDPGLGLRLIYFSYDVKMKEKGDIPEGYSVSREKKERFSLILESASTNQTSMYLCASSSPLLRGAYTQYFGPGTRLTVL.